The rows below give T cell receptor beta chains drawn from one sample of a study of cytomegalovirus exposure and HLA in healthy donors. TCRdb's copy holds only in-frame clones and misses some; the assay was immunoSEQ multiplex PCR. Found here are approximately 100,000 clones, 79% of them singletons; the top ten hold about 4%. The specimen sequenced was PBMCs. The source of these receptors is a woman aged 40 to 55 in good health and CMV-seronegative. The CDR3 runs from the conserved cysteine through the conserved F or W. A D gene is named only where the DNA matches it firmly. Size values are once, few and many counts, or a class for expanded clones, and some rows have none.

V	D	J	size	CDR3	DNA
TRBV14	NA	TRBJ1-6	NA	CASSQATHSPLHF	TGTGCCAGCAGCCAAGCGACACATTCACCCCTCCACTTT
TRBV15	TRBD1	TRBJ1-4	NA	CATSRDDTRQGGNEKLFF	TGTGCCACCAGCAGAGATGACACCCGACAGGGAGGTAATGAAAAACTGTTTTTT
TRBV5-1	TRBD2	TRBJ2-7	NA	CASSTGTTPQQYF	TGCGCCAGCAGCACCGGGACTACCCCCCAGCAGTACTTC
TRBV9	TRBD1	TRBJ2-7	NA	CASSPRDRGQVYEQYF	TGTGCCAGCAGCCCGAGGGACAGGGGGCAGGTCTACGAGCAGTACTTC
TRBV10-3	TRBD1	TRBJ1-1	few	CAISESGTGFLSEAFF	TGTGCCATCAGTGAGTCCGGGACAGGGTTTTTATCTGAAGCTTTCTTT
TRBV7-9	NA	TRBJ1-5	NA	CASSLGGEGGQPQHF	TGTGCCAGCAGCTTAGGTGGGGAAGGGGGTCAGCCCCAGCATTTT
TRBV5-1	NA	TRBJ2-7	NA	CASSLGTSGEQYF	TGCGCCAGCAGCTTGGGAACAAGTGGTGAGCAGTACTTC
TRBV19	TRBD1	TRBJ2-3	few	CASSISGTGKSFADTQYF	TGTGCCAGTAGTATCAGCGGGACAGGGAAAAGTTTCGCAGATACGCAGTATTTT
TRBV4-1	NA	TRBJ1-4	NA	CASSQDRAAGKLFF	TGCGCCAGCAGCCAAGATCGCGCCGCCGGAAAACTGTTTTTT
TRBV11-2	NA	TRBJ2-3	NA	CASSLALGWDTQYF	TGTGCCAGCAGCTTAGCGCTTGGCTGGGATACGCAGTATTTT
TRBV25-1	TRBD1	TRBJ1-2	NA	CASRGQGATNYGYTF	TGTGCCAGCAGAGGACAGGGGGCTACTAACTATGGCTACACCTTC
TRBV6-5	NA	TRBJ1-6	NA	CASSSQGVSPLHF	TGTGCCAGCAGTTCCCAAGGAGTTTCACCCCTCCACTTT
TRBV29-1	NA	TRBJ1-1	NA	CSAIRDTEAFF	TGCAGCGCAATCAGGGACACTGAAGCTTTCTTT
TRBV6-1	NA	TRBJ1-5	NA	CASSEGGPGGNQPQHF	TGTGCCAGCAGTGAAGGGGGCCCGGGTGGCAATCAGCCCCAGCATTTT
TRBV7-6	NA	TRBJ2-5	NA	CASSLRGPDYQETQYF	TGTGCCAGCAGCTTGCGGGGGCCGGATTACCAAGAGACCCAGTACTTC
TRBV6-1	TRBD1	TRBJ2-7	few	CASTFPDRGSYEQYF	TGTGCCAGCACCTTCCCCGACAGGGGGAGTTACGAGCAGTACTTC
TRBV9	NA	TRBJ2-7	NA	CASSVAPGGGSSYEQYF	TGTGCCAGCAGCGTAGCCCCAGGTGGGGGCAGCTCCTACGAGCAGTACTTC
TRBV7-3	NA	TRBJ1-1	NA	CASSSSGGGRSFF	TGTGCCAGCAGCTCTAGCGGAGGGGGGAGGTCTTTCTTT
TRBV11-2	TRBD2	TRBJ2-5	NA	CASSLGLAGGQETQYF	TGTGCCAGCAGCCTCGGACTAGCGGGGGGGCAGGAGACCCAGTACTTC
TRBV6-1	TRBD1	TRBJ2-7	NA	CASSEVSEGAREQYF	TGTGCCAGCAGTGAAGTGAGTGAGGGGGCGAGGGAGCAGTACTTC
TRBV6-6	TRBD2	TRBJ2-3	NA	CASRGGGSTDTQYF	TGTGCCAGCAGAGGCGGGGGAAGCACAGATACGCAGTATTTT
TRBV11-3	NA	TRBJ2-2	NA	CASSLSRNTGELFF	TGTGCCAGCAGCTTATCTAGGAACACCGGGGAGCTGTTTTTT
TRBV5-1	TRBD1	TRBJ2-7	NA	CASSLVGQGSSYEQYF	TGCGCCAGCAGCTTGGTGGGACAGGGGAGCTCCTACGAGCAGTACTTC
TRBV5-1	TRBD1	TRBJ1-4	NA	CASSTGDREREKLFF	TGCGCCAGCAGCACGGGGGACAGGGAGAGGGAAAAACTGTTTTTT
TRBV5-6	TRBD1	TRBJ1-6	once	CASSLVGTGHNSPLHF	TGTGCCAGCAGCTTGGTAGGGACAGGGCATAATTCACCCCTCCACTTT